This entry lists 18 T cell receptor beta chains sequenced from one sample in a study of blood T cell repertoires in COVID-19. The method was immunoSEQ multiplex PCR; TCRdb's version includes in-frame clones alone and lacks a portion of them. The sample lists 150,000 to 200,000 clones; approximately 90% were seen once. Input material: PBMCs or T cells enriched from blood (not recorded which). These receptors all stem from a woman between 35 and 50 years old in a cohort exposed to, infected with or recovered from COVID-19 (not recorded which).

The table lists this clone with a count of one. J is TRBJ2-1 and V is TRBV9; TRBD2 aligns across 12 bases. The ends lost 3 bases at V and 4 bases at J; junction bases unmatched: 17. The CDR3 has 20 residues. Germline V CDR1 and CDR2: SGDLS, YYNGEE. This chain's CDR3 is CASSGSRASGRAGGYNEQFF. CDR3 nucleotides: TGTGCCAGCAGCGGGAGTAGGGCTAGCGGGAGGGCCGGGGGTTACAATGAGCAGTTCTTC.

The chain carries TRBV7-6 and TRBJ1-2; TRBD1 matches 11 bases. The germline V gene has CDR1 SGHVS and CDR2 FNYEAQ. The CDR3 contains 14 residues. Losses at the gene ends were 11 bases for V and 4 bases for J; bases not matched to a gene: 9. The CDR3 DNA sequence: TGTGCCTGGTCCGGGACAGGGGGGACCTATGGCTACACCTTC. Translation gives CAWSGTGGTYGYTF.

The rearrangement joins TRBV7-2 to TRBJ1-2; D is ambiguous. With 4 bases removed from V and 5 bases from J, the gap between germline ends came to 11 bases. There are 13 residues in the CDR3. Germline V CDR1 and CDR2: SGHTA, FQGNSA. The CDR3 DNA reads TGTGCCAGCAGCTACCACCCCAGTTATGGCTACACCTTC. As protein: CASSYHPSYGYTF. Full variable domain (missing parts from reference TRBV7-2 and TRBJ1-2): GAGVSQSPSNKVTEKGKDVELRCDPISGHTALYWYRQSLGQGLEFLIYFQGNSAPDKSGLPSDRFSAERTGGSVSTLTIQRTQQEDSAVYLCASSYHPSYGYTFGSGTRLTVV.

This clone has just one count. The chain carries TRBV12-5 and TRBJ2-5, with a tentative D call TRBD2 (5 bases). Germline CDR1 reads LGHNT; CDR2 reads FRNRAP. V lost 6 bases, J lost 10 bases, and 12 bases lay in between. The CDR3 is made up of 11 amino acids. The chain's CDR3 is CASGARGVQYF. The CDR3 nucleotides are TGTGCTAGTGGAGCCCGGGGTGTCCAGTACTTC.

V and J are TRBV4-3 and TRBJ2-7, with no clear D. The V end lost 0 bases, the J end lost 4 bases, and 13 bases lay between the germline ends. This CDR3 spans 15 amino acids. Germline loops: CDR1 LGHNA, CDR2 YSLEER. The CDR3 DNA follows: TGCGCCAGCAGCCAAGAGTACAGAACCCGTTACGAGCAGTACTTC. Translating it yields CASSQEYRTRYEQYF.

This rearrangement joins TRBV2 to TRBJ1-2; a weak D match, TRBD1 (5 bases). The CDR3 is 14 amino acids. Trimming removed 1 base from V and 2 bases from J, with 8 bases in between. The germline gives CDR1 SNHLY, CDR2 FYNNEI. The CDR3 region has the DNA TGTGCCAGCAGTGAAGGGGCAGGGAACTATGGCTACACCTTC. Amino acids: CASSEGAGNYGYTF.

The sample holds one count of this clone. The V and J genes are TRBV27 and TRBJ2-3; 9 bases agree with TRBD1. V trimming: 3 bases; J trimming: 7 bases; junction bases outside the gene matches: 8. Germline V gene sequence: CDR1 MNHEY, CDR2 SMNVEV (reference sequence). The CDR3 totals 15 residues. Here the CDR3 DNA reads TGTGCCAGCAGTTTGGGGACAGGGACGGGAAATACGCAGTATTTT. It codes for CASSLGTGTGNTQYF.

The CDR3 coding sequence is TGCGCCAGCAGCTTGGGACTAGCGGGGCCTAGCACAGATACGCAGTATTTT. Its protein product is CASSLGLAGPSTDTQYF. The chain carries TRBV5-1 and TRBJ2-3; 11 bases align to TRBD2. Trimming took 0 bases from V and 0 from J; bases not matched to a gene: 3. Germline assignment: CDR1 SGHRS and CDR2 YFSETQ. The CDR3 runs 17 residues.

CDR3 sequence (DNA): TGCGCCAGCAGCCTACGTCCCGGGACTAGCGGGAGAGGTGGAGGCTACGAGCAGTACTTC. Amino acid sequence: CASSLRPGTSGRGGGYEQYF. The rearrangement links TRBV5-1 to TRBJ2-7, with 14 positions matching TRBD2. The germline gives CDR1 SGHRS, CDR2 YFSETQ. Trimming at V came to 4 bases and at J to 3 bases, leaving 18 bases not matched to a gene. This CDR3 is 20 amino acids long.

This chain uses TRBV24-1 with TRBJ2-2, with a tentative D call TRBD1 (6 bases). Germline assignment: CDR1 KGHDR and CDR2 SFDVKD. This CDR3 spans 16 amino acids. The V gene lost 1 base and the J gene lost 1 base, with 9 bases spanning the gap. For the CDR3, the DNA is TGTGCCACCAGTGATTTCCGGACAGTGAACACCGGGGAGCTGTTTTTT. This sequence encodes CATSDFRTVNTGELFF.

A single count supports this clone. V gene TRBV10-1 combines with J gene TRBJ1-1; 7 nucleotides agree with TRBD1. V shed 9 bases and J 1 base; nucleotides not matched to a gene: 8. From germline, CDR1 is WNHNN and CDR2 SYGVQD (reference sequence). The CDR3 runs 14 residues. CDR3 residues: CASLQGPKNTEAFF. DNA of the CDR3: TGCGCCAGTTTACAGGGGCCAAAGAACACTGAAGCTTTCTTT.

The V gene is TRBV11-2, the J gene TRBJ2-7; TRBD1 matches at 7 bases. J was trimmed by 6 bases and V by 5 bases; bases with no gene match: 7. The CDR3 is 13 residues long. The V gene's germline CDR1 is SGHAT and CDR2 FQNNGV. The CDR3 coding sequence is TGTGCCAGCAGCCCGCAAGGGGGCGCCGAGCAGTACTTC. It is translated as CASSPQGGAEQYF. The full variable domain, rest sourced from reference TRBV11-2 and TRBJ2-7, is EAGVAQSPRYKIIEKRQSVAFWCNPISGHATLYWYQQILGQGPKLLIQFQNNGVVDDSQLPKDRFSAERLKGVDSTLKIQPAKLEDSAVYLCASSPQGGAEQYFGPGTRLTVT.

This rearrangement joins TRBV14 to TRBJ2-1; D is undetermined. The CDR3 runs 15 residues. V was clipped by 4 bases and J by 2 bases, with 12 bases between them. Germline V CDR1 and CDR2: SGHDN, FVKESK. The CDR3, as DNA: TGTGCCAGCAGCCTACAGAGATGGGCCTACAATGAGCAGTTCTTC. Its translation is CASSLQRWAYNEQFF.

V is TRBV28 and J is TRBJ1-5; no clear D gene. Germline V gene data show CDR1 as MDHEN and CDR2 as SYDVKM. The CDR3 is made up of 15 amino acids. V gave up 6 bases and J gave up 0 bases, with 12 bases separating them. The CDR3 is CASRRDPYSNQPQHF. The CDR3 DNA is TGTGCCAGCAGACGAGATCCATATAGCAATCAGCCCCAGCATTTT.

The chain has TRBV6-5 and TRBJ2-3; maybe TRBD2 (5 bases). The CDR3 has 15 residues. Deletions cut 7 bases from V and 8 bases from J, with 22 bases between. The germline CDR1 and CDR2 sequences are MNHEY and SVGAGI. CDR3 residues: CASTGLRREVGTQYF. In nucleotides, the CDR3 is TGTGCCAGCACAGGACTCCGACGCGAAGTAGGTACGCAGTATTTT.

The V gene is TRBV7-9, the J gene TRBJ2-1, with TRBD2 as a possible D gene (6 bases). Germline lookup yields CDR1 SEHNR and CDR2 FQNEAQ (reference sequence). This CDR3 is built from 13 residues. Trimming removed 5 bases from V and 8 bases from J, with 13 bases in between. CDR3 loop: CASSASSVYEQFF. In nucleotides, the CDR3 is TGTGCCAGCAGCGCGTCTAGCGTCTATGAGCAGTTCTTC.

This clone came up once. The CDR3 loop is CASSLVRGWGYYEQYF. The DNA of the CDR3 is TGTGCCAGCAGCTTAGTCAGGGGCTGGGGCTACTACGAGCAGTACTTC. V gene TRBV11-2 combines with J gene TRBJ2-7; possibly TRBD1 for D (6 bases). The CDR3 sequence is 16 residues long. Trimming shortened V by 1 base and J by 3 bases, and 16 bases separated the two germline ends. The germline V gene encodes CDR1 SGHAT and CDR2 FQNNGV.

The J gene is TRBJ2-7, the V gene TRBV6-5; 11 bases agree with TRBD1. V dropped 5 bases and J dropped 5; count of bases not matched to a gene: 5. The V gene's germline CDR1 is MNHEY and CDR2 SVGAGI. The CDR3 is 14 residues long. The CDR3 DNA follows: TGTGCCAGCAGTCCCCTGGGACAGGGGGACGAGCAGTACTTC. It codes for CASSPLGQGDEQYF.